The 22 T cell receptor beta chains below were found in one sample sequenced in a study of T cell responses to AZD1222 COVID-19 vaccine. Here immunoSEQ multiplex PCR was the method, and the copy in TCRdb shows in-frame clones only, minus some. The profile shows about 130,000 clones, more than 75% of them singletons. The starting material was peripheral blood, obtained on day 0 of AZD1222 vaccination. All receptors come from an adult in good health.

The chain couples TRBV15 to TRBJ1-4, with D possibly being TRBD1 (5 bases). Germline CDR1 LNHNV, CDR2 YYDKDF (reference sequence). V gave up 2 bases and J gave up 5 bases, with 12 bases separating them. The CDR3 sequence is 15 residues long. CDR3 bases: TGTGCCACCAGCAGAAACAGGACCCCCAATGAAAAACTGTTTTTT. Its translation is CATSRNRTPNEKLFF.

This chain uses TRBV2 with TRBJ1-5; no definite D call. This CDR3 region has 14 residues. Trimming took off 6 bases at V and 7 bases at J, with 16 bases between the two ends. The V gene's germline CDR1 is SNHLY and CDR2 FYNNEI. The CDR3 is CASSYRVQGQPQHF. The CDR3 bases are TGTGCCAGCAGCTATCGGGTCCAAGGGCAGCCCCAGCATTTT.

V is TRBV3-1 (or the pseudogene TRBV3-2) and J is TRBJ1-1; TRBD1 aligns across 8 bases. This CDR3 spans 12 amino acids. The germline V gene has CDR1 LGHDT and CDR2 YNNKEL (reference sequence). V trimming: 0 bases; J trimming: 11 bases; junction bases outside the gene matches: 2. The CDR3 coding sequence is TGTGCCAGCAGCCAAGACAGGGGGCTTGCTTTCTTT. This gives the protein CASSQDRGLAFF.

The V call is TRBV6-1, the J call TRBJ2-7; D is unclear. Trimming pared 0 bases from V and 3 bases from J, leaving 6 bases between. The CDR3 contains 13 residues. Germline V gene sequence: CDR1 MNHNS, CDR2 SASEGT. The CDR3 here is CASSEADYYEQYF. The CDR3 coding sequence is TGTGCCAGCAGTGAAGCAGATTACTACGAGCAGTACTTC.

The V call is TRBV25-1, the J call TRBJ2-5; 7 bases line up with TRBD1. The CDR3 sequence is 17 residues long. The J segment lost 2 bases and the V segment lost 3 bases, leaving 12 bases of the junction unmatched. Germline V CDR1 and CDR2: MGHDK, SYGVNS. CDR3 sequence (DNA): TGTGCCAGCAGTGACCAGTACCGGGACAGCCTTCAAGAGACCCAGTACTTC. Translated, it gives CASSDQYRDSLQETQYF.

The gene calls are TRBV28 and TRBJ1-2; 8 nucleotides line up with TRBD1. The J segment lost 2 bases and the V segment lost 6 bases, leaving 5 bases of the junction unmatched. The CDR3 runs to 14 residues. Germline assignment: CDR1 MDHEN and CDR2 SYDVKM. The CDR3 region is CASRPTGANYGYTF. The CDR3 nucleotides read TGTGCCAGCAGGCCGACAGGGGCCAACTATGGCTACACCTTC.

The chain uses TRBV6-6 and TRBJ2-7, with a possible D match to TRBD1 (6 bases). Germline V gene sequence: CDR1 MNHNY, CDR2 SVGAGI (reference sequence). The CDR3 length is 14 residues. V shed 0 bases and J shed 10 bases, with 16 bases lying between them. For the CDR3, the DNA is TGTGCCAGCAGTTACTCCCTCTTTCAGGGGAAACAGTACTTC. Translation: CASSYSLFQGKQYF.

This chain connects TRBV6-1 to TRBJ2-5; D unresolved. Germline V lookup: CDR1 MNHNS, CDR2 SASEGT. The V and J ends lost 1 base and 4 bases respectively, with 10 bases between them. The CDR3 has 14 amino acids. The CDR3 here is CASSEGVRRETQYF. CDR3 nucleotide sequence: TGTGCCAGCAGTGAAGGCGTCAGGAGAGAGACCCAGTACTTC.

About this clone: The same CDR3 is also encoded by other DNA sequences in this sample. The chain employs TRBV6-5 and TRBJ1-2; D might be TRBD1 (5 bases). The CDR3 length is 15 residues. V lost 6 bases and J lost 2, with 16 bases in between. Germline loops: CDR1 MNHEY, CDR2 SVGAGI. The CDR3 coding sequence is TGTGCCAGCAGATCCGGGACCGGAGGGAACTATGGCTACACCTTC. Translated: CASRSGTGGNYGYTF.

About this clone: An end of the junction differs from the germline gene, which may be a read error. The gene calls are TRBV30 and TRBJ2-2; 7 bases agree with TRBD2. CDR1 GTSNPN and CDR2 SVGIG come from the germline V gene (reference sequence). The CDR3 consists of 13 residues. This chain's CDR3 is CAWSVVAGGGLFF. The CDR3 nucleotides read TGTGCCTGGAGTGTGGTGGCGGGCGGGGGGCTGTTTTTT.

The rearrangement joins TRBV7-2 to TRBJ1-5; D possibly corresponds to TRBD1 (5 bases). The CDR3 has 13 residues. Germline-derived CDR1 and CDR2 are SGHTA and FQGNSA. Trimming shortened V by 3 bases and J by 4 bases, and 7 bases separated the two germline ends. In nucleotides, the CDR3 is TGTGCCAGCAGCTTCAGGGATAATCAGCCCCAGCATTTT. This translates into CASSFRDNQPQHF.

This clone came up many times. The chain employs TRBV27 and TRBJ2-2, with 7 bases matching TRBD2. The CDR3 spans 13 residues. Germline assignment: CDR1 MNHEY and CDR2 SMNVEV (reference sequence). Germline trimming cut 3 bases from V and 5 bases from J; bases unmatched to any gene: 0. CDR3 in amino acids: CASSLGGTGELFF. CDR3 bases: TGTGCCAGCAGTTTGGGGGGGACCGGGGAGCTGTTTTTT.

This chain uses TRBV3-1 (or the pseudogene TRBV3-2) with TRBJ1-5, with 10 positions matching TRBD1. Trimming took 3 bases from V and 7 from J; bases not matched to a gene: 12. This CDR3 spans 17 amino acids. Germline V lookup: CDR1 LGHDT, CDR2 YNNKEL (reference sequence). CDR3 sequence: CASSHSSTGGRNQPQHF. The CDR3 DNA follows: TGTGCCAGCAGCCATTCCTCGACAGGGGGCAGGAACCAGCCCCAGCATTTT.

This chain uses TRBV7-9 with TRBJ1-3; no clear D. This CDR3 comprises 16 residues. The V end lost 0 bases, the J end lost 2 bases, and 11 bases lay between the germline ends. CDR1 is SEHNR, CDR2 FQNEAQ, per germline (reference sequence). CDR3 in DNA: TGTGCCAGCAGCTTAGCGATGACGGGCACTGGAAACACCATATATTTT. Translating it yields CASSLAMTGTGNTIYF. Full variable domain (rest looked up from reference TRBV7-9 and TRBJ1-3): DTGVSQNPRHKITKRGQNVTFRCDPISEHNRLYWYRQTLGQGPEFLTYFQNEAQLEKSRLLSDRFSAERPKGSFSTLEIQRTEQGDSAMYLCASSLAMTGTGNTIYFGEGSWLTVV.

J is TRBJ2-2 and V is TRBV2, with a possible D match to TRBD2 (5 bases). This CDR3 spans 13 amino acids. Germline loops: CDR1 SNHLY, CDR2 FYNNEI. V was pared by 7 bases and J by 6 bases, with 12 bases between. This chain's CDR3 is CASTLGEAGELFF. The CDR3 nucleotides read TGTGCCAGCACCCTGGGAGAGGCCGGGGAGCTGTTTTTT.

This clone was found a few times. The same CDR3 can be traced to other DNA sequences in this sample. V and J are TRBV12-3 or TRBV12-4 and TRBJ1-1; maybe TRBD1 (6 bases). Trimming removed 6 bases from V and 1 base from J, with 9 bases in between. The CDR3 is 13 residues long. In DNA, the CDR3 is TGTGCCAGCAGCCTGGGACAGAACACTGAAGCTTTCTTT. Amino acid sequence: CASSLGQNTEAFF.

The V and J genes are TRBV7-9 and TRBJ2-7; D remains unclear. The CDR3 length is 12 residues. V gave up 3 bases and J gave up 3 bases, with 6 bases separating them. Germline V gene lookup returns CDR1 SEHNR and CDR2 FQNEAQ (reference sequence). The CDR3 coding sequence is TGTGCCAGCAGCTTCGTCAACTACGAGCAGTACTTC. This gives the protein CASSFVNYEQYF.

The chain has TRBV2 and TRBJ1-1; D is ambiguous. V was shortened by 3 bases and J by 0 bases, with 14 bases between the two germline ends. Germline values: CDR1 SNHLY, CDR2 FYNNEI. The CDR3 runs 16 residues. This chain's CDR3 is CASSDPWAPLNTEAFF. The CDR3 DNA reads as TGTGCCAGCAGTGACCCATGGGCGCCCTTGAACACTGAAGCTTTCTTT.

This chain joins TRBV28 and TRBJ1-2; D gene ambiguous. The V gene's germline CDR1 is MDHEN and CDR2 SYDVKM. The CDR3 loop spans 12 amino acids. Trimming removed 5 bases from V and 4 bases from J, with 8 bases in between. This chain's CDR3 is CASSLQSYGYTF. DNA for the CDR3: TGTGCCAGCAGTCTACAGAGCTATGGCTACACCTTC.

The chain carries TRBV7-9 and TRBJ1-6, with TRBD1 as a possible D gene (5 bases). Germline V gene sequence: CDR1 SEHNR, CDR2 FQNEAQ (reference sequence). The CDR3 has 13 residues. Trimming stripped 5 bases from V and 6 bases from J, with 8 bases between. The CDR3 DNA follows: TGTGCCAGCAGCGGGGACCTTAATTCACCCCTCCACTTT. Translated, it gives CASSGDLNSPLHF.

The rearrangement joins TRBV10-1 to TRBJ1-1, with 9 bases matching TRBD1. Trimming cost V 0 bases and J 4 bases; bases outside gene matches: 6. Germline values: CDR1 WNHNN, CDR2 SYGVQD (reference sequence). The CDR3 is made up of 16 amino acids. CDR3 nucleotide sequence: TGCGCCAGCAGTGAGTCGACTCAGACAGGGGGCACTGAAGCTTTCTTT. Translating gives CASSESTQTGGTEAFF.

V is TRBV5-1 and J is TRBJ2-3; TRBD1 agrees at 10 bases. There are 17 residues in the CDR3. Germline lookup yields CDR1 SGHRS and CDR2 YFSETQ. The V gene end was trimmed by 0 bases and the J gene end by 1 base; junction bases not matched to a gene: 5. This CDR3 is CASSLVGTGDGTDTQYF. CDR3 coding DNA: TGCGCCAGCAGCTTGGTAGGGACAGGGGATGGCACAGATACGCAGTATTTT.